Listed below are T cell receptor beta chains from one sample, sequenced in a study of technical replicates of blood from several donors. The table came from immunoSEQ multiplex PCR; TCRdb's copy has only in-frame clones and leaves some out. The sample has 65,000 to 95,000 clones, roughly 85% seen once. The specimen was PBMCs. These receptors originate from a human donor in good health. Some clones in this sample may be carry-over from other donors' samples. CDR3s include the opening cysteine and the closing phenylalanine or tryptophan. A D gene is named only where the DNA matches it firmly. Clone sizes are given selectively: once, few, many, or a class where the clone is expanded.

CDR3aa: CASSDRGGEHEQYF
CDR3nt: TGTGCCAGCAGCGACCGGGGGGGCGAGCACGAGCAGTACTTC
v_gene: TRBV5-4
j_gene: TRBJ2-7
d_gene: TRBD2
abundance: -

CDR3aa: CSVLLTSRRQFF
CDR3nt: TGCAGCGTCCTTTTGACTAGCCGGAGGCAGTTCTTC
v_gene: TRBV29-1
j_gene: TRBJ2-1
d_gene: TRBD2
abundance: -

CDR3aa: CASSLSGQGVYSNQPQHF
CDR3nt: TGTGCCAGCAGCTTATCCGGACAGGGAGTGTACAGCAATCAGCCCCAGCATTTT
v_gene: TRBV7-2
j_gene: TRBJ1-5
d_gene: TRBD1
abundance: -

CDR3aa: CASSLSTNTEAFF
CDR3nt: TGTGCCAGCAGCTTATCTACCAACACTGAAGCTTTCTTT
v_gene: TRBV11-3
j_gene: TRBJ1-1
d_gene: -
abundance: -

CDR3aa: CASSAPTGWRNSPLHF
CDR3nt: TGTGCCAGCAGCGCCCCGACAGGGTGGAGGAATTCACCCCTCCACTTT
v_gene: TRBV7-9
j_gene: TRBJ1-6
d_gene: TRBD1
abundance: -

CDR3aa: CASSLAGQAFHTEAFF
CDR3nt: TGTGCCAGTAGTCTCGCAGGACAGGCCTTCCACACTGAAGCTTTCTTT
v_gene: TRBV19
j_gene: TRBJ1-1
d_gene: TRBD1
abundance: -

CDR3aa: CASSFRTGDSPLHF
CDR3nt: TGCGCCAGCAGCTTCCGGACAGGGGATTCACCCCTCCACTTT
v_gene: TRBV4-3
j_gene: TRBJ1-6
d_gene: TRBD1
abundance: -

CDR3aa: CASGSQRGGYHEQFF
CDR3nt: TGTGCCAGCGGGTCCCAACGGGGGGGTTACCATGAGCAGTTCTTC
v_gene: TRBV2
j_gene: TRBJ2-1
d_gene: TRBD2
abundance: -

CDR3aa: CASSTPLQGGTGNTIYF
CDR3nt: TGTGCCAGCAGCACGCCGTTACAGGGGGGGACTGGAAACACCATATATTTT
v_gene: TRBV21-1
j_gene: TRBJ1-3
d_gene: -
abundance: few

CDR3aa: CASSGGGYTEAFF
CDR3nt: TGTGCCAGCAGCGGCGGGGGATACACTGAAGCTTTCTTT
v_gene: TRBV11-2
j_gene: TRBJ1-1
d_gene: -
abundance: once

CDR3aa: CASSLFGLAGVDTQYF
CDR3nt: TGTGCCAGCAGCTTGTTTGGACTAGCGGGAGTAGATACGCAGTATTTT
v_gene: TRBV5-6
j_gene: TRBJ2-3
d_gene: TRBD2
abundance: -